The clone carrying this T cell receptor (beta chain) came up many times. This entry comes from a study of shared clonotypes between healthy human individuals. This CDR3 spans 12 amino acids. Germline assignment: CDR1 SGHDT and CDR2 YYEEEE. TCRdb keeps only in-frame clones here, not all; method: immunoSEQ multiplex PCR. Here the sample spans approximately 1.1 million clones, about 84% being singletons. V usage is TRBV5-6 and J usage is TRBJ2-5, with 7 positions matching TRBD1. The DNA end is a closer match to TRBJ2-7, so the J assignment may be wrong. Specimen: memory CD4+ T cells from PBMCs. Subset given: CD45RA-negative fraction. The sequence was collected from a young man in good health. Some clones in this sample may be carry-over from other donors' samples. For the CDR3, the DNA is TGTGCCAGCACGCTACAGGGGAGCGAGCAGTACTTC. Its protein product is CASTLQGSEQYF.